The clone carrying this T cell receptor beta chain was found many times. Preparing the TCRbeta library involved the use of unique molecular identifiers. In TCRdb, the PCR reads were re-called with MiXCR into one record per CDR3 protein. The sample holds about 180,000 distinct CDR3 sequences, more than 9.5% seen once. This record comes from a study of T-cell reconstitution after alpha-beta-depleted transplantation in children. The CDR3 extends over 16 amino acids. Per germline, CDR1 SGHRS and CDR2 YFSETQ. The trim removed 2 bases at V and 1 base at J, leaving 7 bases unmatched. V gene TRBV5-1 combines with J gene TRBJ2-7, with TRBD1 matching over 9 bases. The specimen was PBMCs, collected before TCRalphabeta/CD19-depleted stem cell transplant. This TCR was sampled from a boy aged 2-9 years with acute myeloid leukemia, due to receive a stem cell transplant. The CDR3 sequence: CASSFDGQGRSYEQYF. CDR3 sequence (DNA): TGCGCCAGCAGCTTCGACGGACAGGGGAGGTCCTACGAGCAGTACTTC.